The sequence of this T cell receptor beta chain was determined in a study of cytomegalovirus exposure and HLA in healthy donors. Notes on the study in general: In a later analysis, donors in an Asian-associated ancestry cluster reportedly had fewer N-insertions in productive TCRs than the cohort mean. In a later analysis, compared with equally common non-associated chains, HLA-associated beta chains were more expanded. Testing in vitro showed a few CMV-associated chains specific for CMV antigens.

As for this clone: Its cognate antigen is unknown.

The CDR3 spans 14 residues. Losses at the gene ends were 4 bases for V and 7 bases for J; bases not matched to a gene: 5. Germline V gene sequence: CDR1 SGHKS, CDR2 YYEKEE (reference sequence). Primers: 60 Vbeta forward and 13 Jbeta reverse. Assay: immunoSEQ multiplex PCR; the TCRdb copy retains only in-frame clones and omits some. The sample lists some 170,000 clones, less than 85% occurring once. The J gene is TRBJ1-6, the V gene TRBV5-5; 7 positions match TRBD1. Sequences were obtained from PBMCs. The source of this sequence is a man aged 60-69 years in good health and CMV-seronegative. Written as DNA, the CDR3 is TGTGCCAGCAGCATAACAGGGGACAATTCACCCCTCCACTTT. The encoded protein is CASSITGDNSPLHF. Full variable domain (rest looked up from reference TRBV5-5 and TRBJ1-6): DAGVTQSPTHLIKTRGQQVTLRCSPISGHKSVSWYQQVLGQGPQFIFQYYEKEERGRGNFPDRFSARQFPNYSSELNVNALLLGDSALYLCASSITGDNSPLHFGNGTRLTVT.